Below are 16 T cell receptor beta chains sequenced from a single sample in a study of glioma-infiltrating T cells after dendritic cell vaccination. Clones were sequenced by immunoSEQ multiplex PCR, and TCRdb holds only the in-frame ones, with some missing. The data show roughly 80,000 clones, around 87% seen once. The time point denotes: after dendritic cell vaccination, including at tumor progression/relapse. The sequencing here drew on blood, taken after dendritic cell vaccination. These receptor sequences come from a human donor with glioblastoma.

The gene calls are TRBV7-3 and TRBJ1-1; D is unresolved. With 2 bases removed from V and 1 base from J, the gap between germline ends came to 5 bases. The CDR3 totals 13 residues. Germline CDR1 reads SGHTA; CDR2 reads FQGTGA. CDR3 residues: CASSLSGNTEAFF. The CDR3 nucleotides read TGTGCCAGCAGCTTATCAGGGAACACTGAAGCTTTCTTT. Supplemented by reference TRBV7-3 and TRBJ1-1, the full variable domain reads GAGVSQTPSNKVTEKGKYVELRCDPISGHTALYWYRQSLGQGPEFLIYFQGTGAADDSGLPNDRFFAVRPEGSVSTLKIQRTERGDSAVYLCASSLSGNTEAFFGQGTRLTVV.

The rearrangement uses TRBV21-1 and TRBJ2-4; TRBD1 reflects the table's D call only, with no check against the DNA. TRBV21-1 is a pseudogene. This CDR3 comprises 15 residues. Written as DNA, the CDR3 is TGTGCCAGCAGCCCCCCTCAGGTGGCCAAAAACATTCAGTACTTC. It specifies CASSPPQVAKNIQYF.

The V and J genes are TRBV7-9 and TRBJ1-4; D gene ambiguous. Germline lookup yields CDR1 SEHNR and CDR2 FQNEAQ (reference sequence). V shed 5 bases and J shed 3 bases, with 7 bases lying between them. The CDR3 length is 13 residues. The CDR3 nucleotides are TGTGCCAGCAGCCCGACACCTAATGAAAAACTGTTTTTT. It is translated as CASSPTPNEKLFF.

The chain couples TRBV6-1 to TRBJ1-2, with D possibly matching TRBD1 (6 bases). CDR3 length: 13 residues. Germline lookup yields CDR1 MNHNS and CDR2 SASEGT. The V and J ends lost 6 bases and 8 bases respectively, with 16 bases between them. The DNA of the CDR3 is TGTGCCAGCAGACCTCGACAGGAAGCAGGCTACACCTTC. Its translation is CASRPRQEAGYTF.

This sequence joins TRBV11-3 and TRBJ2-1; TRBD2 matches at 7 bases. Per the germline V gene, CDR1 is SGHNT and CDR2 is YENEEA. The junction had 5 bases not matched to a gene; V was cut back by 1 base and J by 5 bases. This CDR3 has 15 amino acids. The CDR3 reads CASSLAPGLNNEQFF. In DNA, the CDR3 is TGTGCCAGCAGCTTAGCCCCGGGACTAAACAATGAGCAGTTCTTC.

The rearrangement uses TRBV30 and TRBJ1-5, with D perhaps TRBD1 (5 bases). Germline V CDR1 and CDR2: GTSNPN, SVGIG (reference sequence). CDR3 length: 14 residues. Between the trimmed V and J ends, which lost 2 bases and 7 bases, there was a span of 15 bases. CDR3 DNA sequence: TGTGCCTGGAGTATGGGGGGGACTTCCCAGCCCCAGCATTTT. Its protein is CAWSMGGTSQPQHF.

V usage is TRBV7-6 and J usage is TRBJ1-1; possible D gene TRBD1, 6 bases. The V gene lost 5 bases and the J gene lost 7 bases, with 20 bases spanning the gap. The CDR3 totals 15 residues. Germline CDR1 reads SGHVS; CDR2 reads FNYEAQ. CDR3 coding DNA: TGTGCCAGCAGCCCGGGGGGGGGCTTTCCCATTGAAGCTTTCTTT. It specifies CASSPGGGFPIEAFF.

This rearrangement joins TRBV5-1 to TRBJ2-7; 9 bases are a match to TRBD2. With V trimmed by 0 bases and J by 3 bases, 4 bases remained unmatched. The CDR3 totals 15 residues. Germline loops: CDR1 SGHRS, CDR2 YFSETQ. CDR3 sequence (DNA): TGCGCCAGCAGCTTGGAATCTAGCGGGAACTACGAGCAGTACTTC. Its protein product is CASSLESSGNYEQYF.

CDR3: CASSSTPSYPNTQYF. Here the CDR3 DNA reads TGTGCCAGCAGTTCTACGCCGAGTTATCCTAATACGCAGTATTTT. The rearrangement joins TRBV27 to TRBJ2-3; D remains ambiguous. The CDR3 has 15 residues. V was trimmed by 4 bases and J by 7 bases, leaving 18 bases between them. The germline CDR1 and CDR2 sequences are MNHEY and SMNVEV (reference sequence).

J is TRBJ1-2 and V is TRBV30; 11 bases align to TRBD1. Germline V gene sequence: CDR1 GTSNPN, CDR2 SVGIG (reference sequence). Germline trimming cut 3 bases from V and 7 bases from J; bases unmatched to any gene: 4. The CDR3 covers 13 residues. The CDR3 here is CAWRAGTGGGYTF. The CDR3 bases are TGTGCCTGGAGGGCCGGGACAGGGGGTGGCTACACCTTC.

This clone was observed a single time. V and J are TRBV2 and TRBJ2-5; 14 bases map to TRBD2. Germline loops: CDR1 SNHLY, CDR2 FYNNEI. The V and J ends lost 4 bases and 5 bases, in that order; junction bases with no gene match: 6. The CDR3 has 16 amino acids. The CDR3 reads CASSVDGLAGGETQYF. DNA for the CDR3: TGTGCCAGCAGTGTAGACGGACTAGCGGGGGGCGAGACCCAGTACTTC.

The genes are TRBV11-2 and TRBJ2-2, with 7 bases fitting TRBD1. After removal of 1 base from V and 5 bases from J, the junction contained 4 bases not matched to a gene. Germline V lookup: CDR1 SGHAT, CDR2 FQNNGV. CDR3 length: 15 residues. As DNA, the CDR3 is TGTGCCAGCAGCTTAGTACAGGGGAAGACCGGGGAGCTGTTTTTT. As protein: CASSLVQGKTGELFF. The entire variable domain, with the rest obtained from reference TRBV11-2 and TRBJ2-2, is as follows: EAGVAQSPRYKIIEKRQSVAFWCNPISGHATLYWYQQILGQGPKLLIQFQNNGVVDDSQLPKDRFSAERLKGVDSTLKIQPAKLEDSAVYLCASSLVQGKTGELFFGEGSRLTVL.

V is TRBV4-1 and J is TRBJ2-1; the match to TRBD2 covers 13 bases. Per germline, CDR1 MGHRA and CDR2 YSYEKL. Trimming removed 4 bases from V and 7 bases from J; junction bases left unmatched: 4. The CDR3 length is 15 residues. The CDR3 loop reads CASSLWTSGGNEQFF. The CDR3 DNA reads TGCGCCAGCAGCCTGTGGACTAGCGGGGGTAATGAGCAGTTCTTC.

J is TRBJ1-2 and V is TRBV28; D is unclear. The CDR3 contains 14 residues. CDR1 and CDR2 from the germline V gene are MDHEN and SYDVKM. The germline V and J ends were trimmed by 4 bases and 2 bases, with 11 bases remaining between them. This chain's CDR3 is CASSSSSGNYGYTF. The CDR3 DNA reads TGTGCCAGCAGTTCATCCTCGGGGAACTATGGCTACACCTTC.

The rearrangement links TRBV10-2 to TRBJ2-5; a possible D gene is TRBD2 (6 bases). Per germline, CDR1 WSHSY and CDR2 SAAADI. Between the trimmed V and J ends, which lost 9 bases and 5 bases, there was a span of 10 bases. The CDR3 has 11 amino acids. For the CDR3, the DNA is TGCGCCAGTGGGACTGGGGAGACCCAGTACTTC. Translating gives CASGTGETQYF.

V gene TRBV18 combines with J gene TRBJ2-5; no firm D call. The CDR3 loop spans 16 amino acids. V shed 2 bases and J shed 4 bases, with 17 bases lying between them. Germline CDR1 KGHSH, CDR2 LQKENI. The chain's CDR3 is CASSPSTRSPTETQYF. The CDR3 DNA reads TGTGCCAGCTCACCATCGACTCGGAGCCCAACAGAGACCCAGTACTTC.